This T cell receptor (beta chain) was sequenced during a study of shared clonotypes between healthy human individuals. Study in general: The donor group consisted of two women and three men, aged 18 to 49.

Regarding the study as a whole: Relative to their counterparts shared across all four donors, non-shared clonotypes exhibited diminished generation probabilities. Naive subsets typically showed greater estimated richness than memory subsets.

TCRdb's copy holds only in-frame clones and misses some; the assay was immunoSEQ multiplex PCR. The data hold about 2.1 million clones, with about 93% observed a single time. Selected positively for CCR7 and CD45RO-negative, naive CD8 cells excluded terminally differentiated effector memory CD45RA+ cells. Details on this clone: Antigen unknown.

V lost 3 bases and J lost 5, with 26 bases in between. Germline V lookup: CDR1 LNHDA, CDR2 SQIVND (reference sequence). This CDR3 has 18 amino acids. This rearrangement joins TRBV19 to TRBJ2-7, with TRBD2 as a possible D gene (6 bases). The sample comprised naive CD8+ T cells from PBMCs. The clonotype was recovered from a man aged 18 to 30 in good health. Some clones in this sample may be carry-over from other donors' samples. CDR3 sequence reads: CASSIAFWEEGPGDEQYF. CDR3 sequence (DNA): TGTGCCAGTAGTATCGCCTTCTGGGAGGAAGGGCCCGGGGACGAGCAGTACTTC.